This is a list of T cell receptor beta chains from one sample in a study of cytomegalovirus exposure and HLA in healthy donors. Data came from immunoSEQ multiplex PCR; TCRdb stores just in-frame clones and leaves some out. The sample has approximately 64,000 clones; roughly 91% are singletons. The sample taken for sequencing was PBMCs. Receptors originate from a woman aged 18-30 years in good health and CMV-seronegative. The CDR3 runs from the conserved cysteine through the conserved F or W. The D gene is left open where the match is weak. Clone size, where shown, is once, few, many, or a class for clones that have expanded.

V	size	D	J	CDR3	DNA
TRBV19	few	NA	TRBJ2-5	CASSMSRQETQYF	TGTGCCAGTAGTATGAGCAGGCAAGAGACCCAGTACTTC
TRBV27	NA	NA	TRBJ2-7	CASSFSGKSVYEQYF	TGTGCCAGCAGTTTCTCAGGGAAGAGCGTCTACGAGCAGTACTTC
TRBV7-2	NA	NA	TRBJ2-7	CASSLDPSSYEQYF	TGTGCCAGCAGCTTAGATCCCAGCTCCTACGAGCAGTACTTC
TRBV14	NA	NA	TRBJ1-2	CASREGQTPGYGYTF	TGTGCCAGCAGGGAAGGACAGACTCCAGGTTATGGCTACACCTTC
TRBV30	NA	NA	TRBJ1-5	CAWNPGSPSQPQHF	TGTGCCTGGAACCCCGGGAGTCCCAGTCAGCCCCAGCATTTT
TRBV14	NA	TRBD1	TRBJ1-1	CASSRSGRGYPEAFF	TGTGCCAGCAGCCGGTCCGGCAGGGGGTACCCTGAAGCTTTCTTT
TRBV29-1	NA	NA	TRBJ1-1	CSATETNTEAFF	TGCAGCGCGACAGAGACGAACACTGAAGCTTTCTTT
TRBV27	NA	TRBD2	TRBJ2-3	CADRRGLATDTQYF	TGTGCCGACCGCCGGGGACTAGCGACAGATACGCAGTATTTT
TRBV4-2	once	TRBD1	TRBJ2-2	CASSAGQGPGELFF	TGTGCCAGCAGCGCGGGACAGGGCCCCGGGGAGCTGTTTTTT
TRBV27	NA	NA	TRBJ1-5	CASSLGRGRNQPQHF	TGTGCCAGCAGTTTAGGGAGGGGACGCAATCAGCCCCAGCATTTT
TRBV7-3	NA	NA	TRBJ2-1	CASSRRDSNRQFF	TGTGCCAGCAGCAGACGGGACTCCAATAGGCAGTTCTTC